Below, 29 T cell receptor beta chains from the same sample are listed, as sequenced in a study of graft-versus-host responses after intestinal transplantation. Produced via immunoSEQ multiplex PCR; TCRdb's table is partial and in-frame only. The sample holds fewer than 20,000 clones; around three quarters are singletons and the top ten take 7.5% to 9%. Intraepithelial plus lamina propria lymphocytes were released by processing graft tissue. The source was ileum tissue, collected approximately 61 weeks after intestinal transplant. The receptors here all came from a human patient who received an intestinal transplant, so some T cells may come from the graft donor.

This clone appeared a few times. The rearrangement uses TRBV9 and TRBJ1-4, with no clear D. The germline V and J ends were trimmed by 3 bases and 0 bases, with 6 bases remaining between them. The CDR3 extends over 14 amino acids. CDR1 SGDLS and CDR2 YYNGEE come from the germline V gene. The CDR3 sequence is CASSEGATNEKLFF. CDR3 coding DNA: TGTGCCAGCAGCGAGGGAGCAACTAATGAAAAACTGTTTTTT.

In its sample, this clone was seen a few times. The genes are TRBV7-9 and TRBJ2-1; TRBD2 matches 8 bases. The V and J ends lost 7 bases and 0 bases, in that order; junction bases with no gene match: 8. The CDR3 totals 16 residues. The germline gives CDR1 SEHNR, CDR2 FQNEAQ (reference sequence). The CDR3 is CASTPRGLGSYNEQFF. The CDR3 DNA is TGTGCCAGCACCCCCCGGGGACTAGGCTCCTACAATGAGCAGTTCTTC.

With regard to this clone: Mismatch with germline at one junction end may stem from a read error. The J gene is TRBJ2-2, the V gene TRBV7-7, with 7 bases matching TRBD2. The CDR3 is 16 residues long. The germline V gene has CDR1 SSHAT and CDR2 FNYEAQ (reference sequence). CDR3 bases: TGTGCTAGCAGCCCCCTCGCGGGGGTGAACACCGGGGAGCTGTTTTTT. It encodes CASSPLAGVNTGELFF.

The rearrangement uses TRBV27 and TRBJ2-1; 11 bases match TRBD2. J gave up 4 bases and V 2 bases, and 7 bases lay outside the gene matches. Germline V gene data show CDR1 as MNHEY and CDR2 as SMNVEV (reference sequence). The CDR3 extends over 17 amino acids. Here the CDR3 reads CASSLRGLAEIYNEQFF. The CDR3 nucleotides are TGTGCCAGCAGTTTAAGGGGACTAGCGGAAATATACAATGAGCAGTTCTTC.

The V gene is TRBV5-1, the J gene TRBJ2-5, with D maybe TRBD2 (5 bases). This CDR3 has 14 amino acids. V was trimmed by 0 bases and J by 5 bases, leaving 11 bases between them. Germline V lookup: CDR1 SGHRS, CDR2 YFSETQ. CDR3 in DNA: TGCGCCAGCAGCTTGGGCGGCAGAGGGGAGACCCAGTACTTC. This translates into CASSLGGRGETQYF.

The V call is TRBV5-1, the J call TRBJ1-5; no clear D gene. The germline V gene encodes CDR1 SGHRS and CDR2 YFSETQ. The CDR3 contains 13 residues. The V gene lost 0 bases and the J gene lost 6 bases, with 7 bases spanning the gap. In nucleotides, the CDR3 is TGCGCCAGCAGCTTGGAGTCCGGTCAGCCCCAGCATTTT. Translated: CASSLESGQPQHF.

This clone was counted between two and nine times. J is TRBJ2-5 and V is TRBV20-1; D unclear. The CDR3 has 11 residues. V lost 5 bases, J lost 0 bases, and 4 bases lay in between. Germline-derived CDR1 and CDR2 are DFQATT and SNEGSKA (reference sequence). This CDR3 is CSADYQETQYF. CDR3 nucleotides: TGCAGTGCTGATTACCAAGAGACCCAGTACTTC.

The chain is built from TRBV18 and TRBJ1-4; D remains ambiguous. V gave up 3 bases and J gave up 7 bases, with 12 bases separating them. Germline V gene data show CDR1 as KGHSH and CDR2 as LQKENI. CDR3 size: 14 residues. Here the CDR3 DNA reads TGTGCCAGCTCACCCTCTCAGCATGCTGAAAAACTGTTTTTT. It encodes CASSPSQHAEKLFF.

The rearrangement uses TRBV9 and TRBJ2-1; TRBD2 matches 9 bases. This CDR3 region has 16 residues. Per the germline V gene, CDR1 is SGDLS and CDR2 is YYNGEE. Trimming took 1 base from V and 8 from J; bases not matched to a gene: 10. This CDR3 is CASSVFSAGGQHEQFF. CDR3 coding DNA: TGTGCCAGCAGCGTATTTTCAGCGGGGGGCCAACATGAGCAGTTCTTC.

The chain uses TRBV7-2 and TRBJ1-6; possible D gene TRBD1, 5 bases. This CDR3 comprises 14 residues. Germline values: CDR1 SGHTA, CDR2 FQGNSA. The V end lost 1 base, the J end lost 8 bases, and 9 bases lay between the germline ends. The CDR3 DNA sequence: TGTGCCAGCAGCTTAGATGGACACTATTCACCCCTCCACTTT. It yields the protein CASSLDGHYSPLHF.

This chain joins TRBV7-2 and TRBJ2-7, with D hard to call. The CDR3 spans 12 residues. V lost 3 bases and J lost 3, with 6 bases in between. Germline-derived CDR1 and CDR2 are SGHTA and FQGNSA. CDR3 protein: CASSFGYYEQYF. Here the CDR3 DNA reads TGTGCCAGCAGCTTTGGGTACTACGAGCAGTACTTC. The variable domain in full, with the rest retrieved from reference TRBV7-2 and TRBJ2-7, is GAGVSQSPSNKVTEKGKDVELRCDPISGHTALYWYRQSLGQGLEFLIYFQGNSAPDKSGLPSDRFSAERTGGSVSTLTIQRTQQEDSAVYLCASSFGYYEQYFGPGTRLTVT.

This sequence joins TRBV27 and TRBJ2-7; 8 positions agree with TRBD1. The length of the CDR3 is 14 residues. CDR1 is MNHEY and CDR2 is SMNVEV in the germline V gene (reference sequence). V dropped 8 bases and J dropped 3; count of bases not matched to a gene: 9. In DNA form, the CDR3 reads TGTGCCAGCGGGGACGGGACAGGAGGCTACGAGCAGTACTTC. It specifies CASGDGTGGYEQYF.

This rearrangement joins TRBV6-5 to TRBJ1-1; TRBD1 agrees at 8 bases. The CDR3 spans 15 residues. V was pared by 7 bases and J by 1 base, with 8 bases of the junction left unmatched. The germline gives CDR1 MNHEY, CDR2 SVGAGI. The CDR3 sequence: CASNQYGQGNTEAFF. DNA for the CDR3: TGTGCCAGCAACCAATACGGACAGGGGAACACTGAAGCTTTCTTT.

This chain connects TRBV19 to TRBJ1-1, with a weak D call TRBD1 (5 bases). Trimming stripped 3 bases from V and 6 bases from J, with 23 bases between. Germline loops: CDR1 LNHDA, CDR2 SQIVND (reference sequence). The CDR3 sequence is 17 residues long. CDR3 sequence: CASSISFPGRPRAEAFF. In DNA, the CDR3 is TGTGCCAGTAGTATTAGCTTCCCGGGACGACCTCGCGCTGAAGCTTTCTTT.

CDR3 in amino acids: CASSQHRGLGTDTQYF. CDR3 bases: TGTGCCAGCAGCCAACACAGGGGATTGGGCACAGATACGCAGTATTTT. The rearrangement joins TRBV11-2 to TRBJ2-3; 7 bases align to TRBD1. The CDR3 is 16 amino acids. Germline loops: CDR1 SGHAT, CDR2 FQNNGV. V lost 5 bases, J lost 1 base, and 9 bases stayed unmatched.

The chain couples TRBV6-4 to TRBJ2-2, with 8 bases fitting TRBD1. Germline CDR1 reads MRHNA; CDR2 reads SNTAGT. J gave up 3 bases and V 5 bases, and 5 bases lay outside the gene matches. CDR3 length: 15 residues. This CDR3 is CASSPGQDHTGELFF. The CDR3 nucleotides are TGTGCCAGCAGTCCGGGACAGGACCACACCGGGGAGCTGTTTTTT.

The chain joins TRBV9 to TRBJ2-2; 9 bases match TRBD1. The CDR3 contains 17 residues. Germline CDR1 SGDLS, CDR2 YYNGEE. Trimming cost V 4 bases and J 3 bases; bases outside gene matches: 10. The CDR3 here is CASSLPGQGVDTGELFF. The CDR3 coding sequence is TGTGCCAGCAGCCTACCGGGACAGGGCGTCGACACCGGGGAGCTGTTTTTT.

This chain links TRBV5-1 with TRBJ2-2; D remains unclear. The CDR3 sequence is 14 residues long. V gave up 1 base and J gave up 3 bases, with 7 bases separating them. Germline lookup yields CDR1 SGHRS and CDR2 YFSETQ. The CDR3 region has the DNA TGCGCCAGCAGCTTGTTTTCGGACACCGGGGAGCTGTTTTTT. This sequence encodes CASSLFSDTGELFF.

This CDR3 reads CATSPEANSPLHF. CDR3 DNA sequence: TGTGCCACCAGCCCAGAGGCTAATTCACCCCTCCACTTT. The chain joins TRBV15 to TRBJ1-6; D call uncertain. Germline V gene data show CDR1 as LNHNV and CDR2 as YYDKDF (reference sequence). V was shortened by 5 bases and J by 6 bases, with 8 bases between the two germline ends. This CDR3 has 13 amino acids.

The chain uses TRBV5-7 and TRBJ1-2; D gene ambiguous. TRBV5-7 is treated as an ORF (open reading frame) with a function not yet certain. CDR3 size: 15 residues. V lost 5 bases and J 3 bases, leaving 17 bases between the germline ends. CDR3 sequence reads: CASRDPAGFDYGYTF. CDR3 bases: TGTGCCAGCAGGGACCCCGCGGGCTTCGACTATGGCTACACCTTC.

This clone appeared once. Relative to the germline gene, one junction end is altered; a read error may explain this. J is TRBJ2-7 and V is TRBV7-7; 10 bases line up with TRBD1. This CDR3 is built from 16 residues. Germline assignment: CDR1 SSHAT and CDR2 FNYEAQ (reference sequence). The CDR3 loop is CASSSLTGGRSYEQYF. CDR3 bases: TGTGCTAGCAGCTCCTTGACAGGGGGCAGGTCCTACGAGCAGTACTTC.

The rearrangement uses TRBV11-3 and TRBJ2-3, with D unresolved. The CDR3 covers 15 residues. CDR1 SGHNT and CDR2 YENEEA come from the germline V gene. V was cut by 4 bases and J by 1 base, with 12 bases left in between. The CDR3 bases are TGTGCCAGCAGCTACAAGGGCTGGGGCACAGATACGCAGTATTTT. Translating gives CASSYKGWGTDTQYF.

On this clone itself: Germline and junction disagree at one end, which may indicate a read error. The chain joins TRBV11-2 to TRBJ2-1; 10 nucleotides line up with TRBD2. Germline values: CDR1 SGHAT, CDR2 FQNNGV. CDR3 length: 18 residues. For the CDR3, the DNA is TGTGCCAGCAGCCCGGGGGCGGCTAGCGGGGGCCGGGTGAATGAGCGGTTCTTC. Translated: CASSPGAASGGRVNERFF.

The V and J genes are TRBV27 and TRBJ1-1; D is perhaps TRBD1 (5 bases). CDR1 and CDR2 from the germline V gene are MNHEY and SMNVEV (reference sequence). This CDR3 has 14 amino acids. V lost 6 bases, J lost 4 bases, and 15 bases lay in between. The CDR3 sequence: CASRVGPWGTEAFF. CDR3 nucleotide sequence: TGTGCCAGCAGGGTGGGGCCGTGGGGCACTGAAGCTTTCTTT.

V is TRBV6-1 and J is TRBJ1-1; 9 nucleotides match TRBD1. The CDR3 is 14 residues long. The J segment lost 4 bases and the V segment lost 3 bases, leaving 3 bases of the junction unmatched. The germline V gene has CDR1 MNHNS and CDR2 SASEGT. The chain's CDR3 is CASSDGTGPTEAFF. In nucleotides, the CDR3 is TGTGCCAGCAGTGACGGGACAGGGCCCACTGAAGCTTTCTTT.

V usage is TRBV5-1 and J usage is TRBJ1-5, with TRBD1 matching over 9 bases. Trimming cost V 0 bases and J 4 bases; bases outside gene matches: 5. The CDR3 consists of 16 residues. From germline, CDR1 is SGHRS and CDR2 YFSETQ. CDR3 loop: CASSLGPGQGNQPQHF. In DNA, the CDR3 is TGCGCCAGCAGCTTGGGCCCTGGACAGGGGAATCAGCCCCAGCATTTT.

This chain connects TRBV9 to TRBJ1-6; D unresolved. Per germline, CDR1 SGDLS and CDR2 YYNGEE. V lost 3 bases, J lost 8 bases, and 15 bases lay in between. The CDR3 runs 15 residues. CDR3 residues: CASSAPGGLDSPLHF. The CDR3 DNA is TGTGCCAGCAGCGCCCCTGGAGGGCTGGATTCACCCCTCCACTTT.

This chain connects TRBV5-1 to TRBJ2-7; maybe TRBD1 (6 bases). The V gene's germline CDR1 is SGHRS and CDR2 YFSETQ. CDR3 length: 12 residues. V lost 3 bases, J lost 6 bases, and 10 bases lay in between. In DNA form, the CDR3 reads TGCGCCAGCAGCTGGACAGCTGGCGAGCAGTACTTC. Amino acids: CASSWTAGEQYF.

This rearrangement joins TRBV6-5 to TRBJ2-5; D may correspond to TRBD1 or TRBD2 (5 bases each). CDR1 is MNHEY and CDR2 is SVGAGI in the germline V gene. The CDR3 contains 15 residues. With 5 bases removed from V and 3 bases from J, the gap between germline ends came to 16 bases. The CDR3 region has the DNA TGTGCCAGCAGTCGGTCCCGAGGGGATAAAGAGACCCAGTACTTC. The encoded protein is CASSRSRGDKETQYF.